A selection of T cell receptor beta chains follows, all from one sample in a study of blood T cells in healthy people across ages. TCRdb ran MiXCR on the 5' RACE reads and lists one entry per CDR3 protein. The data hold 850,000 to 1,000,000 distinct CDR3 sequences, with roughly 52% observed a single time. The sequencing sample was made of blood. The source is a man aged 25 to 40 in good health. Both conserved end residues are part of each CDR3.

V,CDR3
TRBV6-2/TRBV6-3,CASSPRREYNQPQHF
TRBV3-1,CASTLTSGGALGNEQFF
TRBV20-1,CSARDRIAGGLLQFF
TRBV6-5,CASKYKEQGLTYEQYF
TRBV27,CASSFGTSGVEETQYF
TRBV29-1,CGVGGDSNQPQHF
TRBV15,CATSREQGPYEQYF
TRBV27,CASSPRVWAPGSYEQYF
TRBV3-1,CASSQGGYQNSPLHF
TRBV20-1,CSASGLADQPQHF
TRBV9,CACSDTGGTDTQYF
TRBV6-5,CASSYDHDETGTGSEGEQFF
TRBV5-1,CASSLGLAGGQETQYF
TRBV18,CASSLTDGDYEQYF
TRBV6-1,CASKTRDHYGYTF
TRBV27,CAGSHPNYNEQFF
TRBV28,CASSPTATSGGPEQFF
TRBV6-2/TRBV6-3,CASLGQETYEQYF
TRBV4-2,CASSPYSGGSVADTQYF
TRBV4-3,CASRVRAGSNEKLFF
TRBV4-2,CASSPRDSSYEQYF
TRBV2,CASRRAGAYEQYF
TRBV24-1,CATSDPSPNEQYF
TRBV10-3,CAISEGQGSTDTQYF
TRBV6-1,CASRGQGLLNTEAFF
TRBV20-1,CSARRDNEQYF
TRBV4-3,CASSQDAGTSYEQYF
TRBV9,CASSVRYEQYF
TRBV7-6,CASSLVTGTRTDTQYF
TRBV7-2,CASSSGQGSASSNQPQHF
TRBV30,CAGSIGLNEQFF
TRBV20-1,CSALPRGENTEAFF
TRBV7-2,CASTPGRVSETQYF
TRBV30,CAWSGYRDRNQPQHF
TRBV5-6,CASSALDRVWAEQYF
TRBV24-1,CATSQTSGRYNEQFF